Sequencing of this T cell receptor beta chain was carried out in a study of post-analysis software for immune sequencing data. Study overall: Included courses were relapsing-remitting and secondary progressive multiple sclerosis; progressive-relapsing multiple sclerosis was also included.

Unique-molecular-identifier-tagged TCR beta cDNA libraries were used. Starting from around 1 to 10 million T cells, the study yielded 460,000 or so cDNA molecules. TCRdb analysed the PCR reads with MiXCR anew, one entry per CDR3 protein. Of about 770,000 distinct CDR3 sequences in the sample, just over 45% were seen once. Trimming pared 7 bases from V and 7 bases from J, leaving 23 bases between. Germline V gene data show CDR1 as SQVTM and CDR2 as ANQGSEA. The CDR3 has 15 residues. On this clonotype: Its specificity is unknown.

Findings of the study overall: Relative to controls, patients had about five TRBV segments at higher frequency, with TRBV5-6, TRBV5-1 and TRBV20-1 among these. Strong co-clustering by F measure was evident for samples that had been prepared in the same batch. Controls had significantly higher normalized Chao1 diversity than multiple sclerosis patients.

The rearrangement links TRBV29-1 to TRBJ2-1; D perhaps matches TRBD2 (6 bases). Sequencing was done on a sample of blood. The clonotype was recovered from a girl aged 5-17 years with multiple sclerosis. The CDR3 DNA follows: TGCAGCGCCCCTCCCCCTAGCGCCATAAATAATGAGCAGTTCTTC. Amino acids: CSAPPPSAINNEQFF.